The rows below give T cell receptor beta chains drawn from one sample of a study of Graves' ophthalmopathy and Graves' hyperthyroidism. TCRdb re-called the multiplex PCR reads with MiXCR, one entry per CDR3 protein. The repertoire holds hundreds of thousands of distinct CDR3 sequences, with about 20% as singletons. The material sequenced was peripheral blood. These receptors all stem from a woman younger than 30 with stable Graves' hyperthyroidism. Some clones in this sample may be carry-over from other donors' samples. Both conserved end residues are part of each CDR3.

v_call: TRBV30
j_call: TRBJ2-7
cdr3_aa: CAWRRTGRPGEQYF

v_call: TRBV4-2
j_call: TRBJ1-4
cdr3_aa: CASSQETGGGEKLFF

v_call: TRBV30
j_call: TRBJ1-2
cdr3_aa: CAWGRQNPDGYTF

v_call: TRBV20-1
j_call: TRBJ2-7
cdr3_aa: CSAKGQGRYEQYF

v_call: TRBV7-7
j_call: TRBJ2-5
cdr3_aa: CASSLERGHQETQYF

v_call: TRBV11-2
j_call: TRBJ2-7
cdr3_aa: CASRGLATYEQYF

v_call: TRBV6-5
j_call: TRBJ1-1
cdr3_aa: CASSIDRSYTEAFF

v_call: TRBV4-1
j_call: TRBJ1-1
cdr3_aa: CASSQRALNTEAFF

v_call: TRBV28
j_call: TRBJ2-6
cdr3_aa: CASSYPAGGRGANVLTF

v_call: TRBV4-1
j_call: TRBJ2-7
cdr3_aa: CASSQETKTLQYF

v_call: TRBV7-7
j_call: TRBJ2-7
cdr3_aa: CASSSSVIALLSPRRISYEQYF

v_call: TRBV12-3/TRBV12-4
j_call: TRBJ2-2
cdr3_aa: CASRFLTGTGGSNTGELFF

v_call: TRBV3-1
j_call: TRBJ1-6
cdr3_aa: CASSQDHQGTGRHNSPLHF

v_call: TRBV29-1
j_call: TRBJ2-7
cdr3_aa: CSVVGGVVYEQYF

v_call: TRBV2
j_call: TRBJ2-2
cdr3_aa: CASRVTAGTGELFF

v_call: TRBV12-3/TRBV12-4
j_call: TRBJ1-5
cdr3_aa: CASSLATANQPQHF

v_call: TRBV6-4
j_call: TRBJ2-5
cdr3_aa: CASSTQAGAGETQYF

v_call: TRBV6-5
j_call: TRBJ1-1
cdr3_aa: CASSYIGGANTEAFF

v_call: TRBV13
j_call: TRBJ2-5
cdr3_aa: CASSGGTLALPEETQYF

v_call: TRBV6-5
j_call: TRBJ1-2
cdr3_aa: CASSYSTVQVYTF

v_call: TRBV6-5
j_call: TRBJ1-3
cdr3_aa: CASSYVNRGRGNTIYF

v_call: TRBV29-1
j_call: TRBJ2-2
cdr3_aa: CSVLLGVGGELFF

v_call: TRBV4-1
j_call: TRBJ1-1
cdr3_aa: CASSHYSEAFF

v_call: TRBV30
j_call: TRBJ1-5
cdr3_aa: CAWSPGTHQPQHF

v_call: TRBV6-5
j_call: TRBJ1-2
cdr3_aa: CASSYRWEDYGYTF

v_call: TRBV6-1
j_call: TRBJ2-5
cdr3_aa: CASSVWGETQYF

v_call: TRBV27
j_call: TRBJ2-5
cdr3_aa: CASSLSAVLETQYF

v_call: TRBV5-1
j_call: TRBJ1-1
cdr3_aa: CASRQGANTEAFF

v_call: TRBV12-3/TRBV12-4
j_call: TRBJ1-6
cdr3_aa: CASTHPDSNSPLHF

v_call: TRBV27
j_call: TRBJ2-7
cdr3_aa: CASTFSGASYEQYF

v_call: TRBV7-9
j_call: TRBJ1-6
cdr3_aa: CASSAEQGSYNSPLHF

v_call: TRBV6-5
j_call: TRBJ2-5
cdr3_aa: CASSYRATQETQYF

v_call: TRBV7-9
j_call: TRBJ1-6
cdr3_aa: CASSLGGTGGNSPLHF

v_call: TRBV19
j_call: TRBJ1-5
cdr3_aa: CASRPSGTGMNQPQHF

v_call: TRBV6-5
j_call: TRBJ1-2
cdr3_aa: CASSFIQGAGGYTF

v_call: TRBV20-1
j_call: TRBJ1-2
cdr3_aa: CSARAPRDGYTF

v_call: TRBV10-3
j_call: TRBJ1-2
cdr3_aa: CAIRGDLEYGYTF

v_call: TRBV10-2
j_call: TRBJ1-6
cdr3_aa: CASSGTGDLYSPLHF